The sample holds many counts of the clone carrying this T cell receptor beta chain. These data are taken from a study of T cells in Graves' hyperthyroidism and ophthalmopathy. For the study at large: It was at initial diagnosis, before any treatment, that peripheral blood was collected.

The patients, who ranged from 18 to 65 in age, presented with newly diagnosed hyperthyroidism lasting under 2 months. Clinical symptoms, serum thyroxine and TRAb, thyroid ultrasound and orbital computed tomography were used for the diagnoses. Out of over 7.5 ml of fresh peripheral blood came the PBMCs. TCR beta CDR3 regions were amplified from RNA transcripts. During a first-round RT-PCR of the TCR CDR3, the HTBI primer set was used. TCRdb re-called the multiplex PCR reads through MiXCR, storing one row per CDR3 protein. The repertoire includes a few hundred thousand distinct CDR3 sequences, around 20% of them detected once, and 26% sits in the top ten. Trimming removed 5 bases from V and 0 bases from J, with 13 bases in between. The CDR3 runs to 15 residues.

The sequencing input was blood. The V gene is TRBV12-3 or TRBV12-4, the J gene TRBJ1-2, with no clear D. The TCR was taken from a man aged 18 to 35 with Graves' hyperthyroidism. CDR3: CASSIRTVANYGYTF. In DNA form, the CDR3 reads TGTGCCAGCAGTATCCGGACGGTGGCTAACTATGGCTACACCTTC.